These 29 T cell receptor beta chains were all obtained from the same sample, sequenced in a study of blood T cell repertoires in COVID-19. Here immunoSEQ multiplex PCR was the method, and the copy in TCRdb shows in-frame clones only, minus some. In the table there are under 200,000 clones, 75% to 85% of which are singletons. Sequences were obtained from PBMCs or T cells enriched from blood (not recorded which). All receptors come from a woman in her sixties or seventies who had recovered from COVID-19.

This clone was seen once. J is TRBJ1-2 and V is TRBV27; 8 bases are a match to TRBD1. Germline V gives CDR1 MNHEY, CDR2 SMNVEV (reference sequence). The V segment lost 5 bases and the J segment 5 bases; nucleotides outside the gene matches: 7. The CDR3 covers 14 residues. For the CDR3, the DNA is TGTGCCAGCAGTCCCCGACAGGGGTCGTATGGCTACACCTTC. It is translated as CASSPRQGSYGYTF.

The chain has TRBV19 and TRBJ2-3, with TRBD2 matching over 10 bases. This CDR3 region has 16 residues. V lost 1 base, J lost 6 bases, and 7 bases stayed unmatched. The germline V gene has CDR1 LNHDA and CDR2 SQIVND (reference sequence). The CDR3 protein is CASSIGAGGPKDTQYF. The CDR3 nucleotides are TGTGCCAGTAGTATAGGAGCGGGGGGGCCCAAGGATACGCAGTATTTT.

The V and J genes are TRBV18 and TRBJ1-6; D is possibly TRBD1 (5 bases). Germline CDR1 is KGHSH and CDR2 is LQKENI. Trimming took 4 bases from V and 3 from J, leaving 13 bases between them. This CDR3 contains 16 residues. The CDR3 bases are TGTGCCAGCTCACTAGGGACGGGAGGCTATAATTCACCCCTCCACTTT. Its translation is CASSLGTGGYNSPLHF. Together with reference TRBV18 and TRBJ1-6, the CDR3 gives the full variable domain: NAGVMQNPRHLVRRRGQEARLRCSPMKGHSHVYWYRQLPEEGLKFMVYLQKENIIDESGMPKERFSAEFPKEGPSILRIQQVVRGDSAAYFCASSLGTGGYNSPLHFGNGTRLTVT.

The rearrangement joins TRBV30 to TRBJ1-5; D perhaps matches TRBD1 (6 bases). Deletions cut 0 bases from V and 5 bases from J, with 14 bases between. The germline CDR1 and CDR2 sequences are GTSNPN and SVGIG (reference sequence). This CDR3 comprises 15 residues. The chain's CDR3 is CAWSVRGRGYQPQHF. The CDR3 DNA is TGTGCCTGGAGTGTACGAGGCAGGGGATATCAGCCCCAGCATTTT.

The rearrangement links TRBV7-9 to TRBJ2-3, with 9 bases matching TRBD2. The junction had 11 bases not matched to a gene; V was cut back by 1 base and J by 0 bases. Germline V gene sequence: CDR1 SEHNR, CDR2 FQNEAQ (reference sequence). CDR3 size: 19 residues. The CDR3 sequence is CASSLVGLGTSLSTDTQYF. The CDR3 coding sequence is TGTGCCAGCAGCTTAGTAGGGCTGGGGACTAGCCTAAGCACAGATACGCAGTATTTT.

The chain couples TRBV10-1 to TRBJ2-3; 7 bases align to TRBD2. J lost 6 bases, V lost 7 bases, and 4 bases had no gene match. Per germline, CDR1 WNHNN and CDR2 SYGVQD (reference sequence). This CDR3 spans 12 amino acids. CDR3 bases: TGCGCCAGCACCAACGGGGGGGATACGCAGTATTTT. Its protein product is CASTNGGDTQYF.

The CDR3 DNA reads TGTGCCACCCCTATGGGGGGACAGCAGGAGGCCCTCAAAAACATTCAGTACTTC. Translation: CATPMGGQQEALKNIQYF. The rearrangement joins TRBV19 to TRBJ2-4; D may be TRBD1 (7 bases). The CDR3 spans 18 residues. Between the trimmed V and J ends, which lost 10 bases and 3 bases, there was a span of 28 bases. Germline CDR1 LNHDA, CDR2 SQIVND (reference sequence).

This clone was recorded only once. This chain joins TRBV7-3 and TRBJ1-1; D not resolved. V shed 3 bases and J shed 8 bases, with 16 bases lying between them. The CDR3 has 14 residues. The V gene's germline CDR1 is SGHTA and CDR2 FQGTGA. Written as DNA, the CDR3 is TGTGCCAGCAGCTTGTACCCCAGCAGCGGGGAAGCTTTCTTT. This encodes CASSLYPSSGEAFF.

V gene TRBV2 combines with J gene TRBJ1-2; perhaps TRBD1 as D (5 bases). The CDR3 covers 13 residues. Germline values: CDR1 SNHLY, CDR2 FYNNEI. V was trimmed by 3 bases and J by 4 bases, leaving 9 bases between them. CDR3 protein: CASSDRDTYGYTF. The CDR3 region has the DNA TGTGCCAGCAGTGACAGGGATACCTATGGCTACACCTTC.

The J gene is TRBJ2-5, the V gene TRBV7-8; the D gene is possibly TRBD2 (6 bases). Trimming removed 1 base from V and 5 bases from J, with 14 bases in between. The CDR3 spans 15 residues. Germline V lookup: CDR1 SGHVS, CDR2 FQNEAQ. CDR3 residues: CASSLDLLAGETQYF. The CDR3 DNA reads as TGTGCCAGCAGCTTAGATTTACTAGCAGGCGAGACCCAGTACTTC.

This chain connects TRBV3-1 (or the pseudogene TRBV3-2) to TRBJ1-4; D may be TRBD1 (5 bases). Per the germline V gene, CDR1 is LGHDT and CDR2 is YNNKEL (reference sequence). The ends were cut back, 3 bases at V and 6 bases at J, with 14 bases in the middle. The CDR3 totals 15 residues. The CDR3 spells CASSHRGGTDEKLFF. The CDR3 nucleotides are TGTGCCAGCAGCCATCGGGGTGGGACTGATGAAAAACTGTTTTTT.

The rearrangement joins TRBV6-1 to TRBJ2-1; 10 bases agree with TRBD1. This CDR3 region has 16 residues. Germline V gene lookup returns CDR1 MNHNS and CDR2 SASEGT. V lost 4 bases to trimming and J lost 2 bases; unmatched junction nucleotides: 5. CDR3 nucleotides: TGTGCCAGCAGTGTGGACAGGGGGTATCCCTACAATGAGCAGTTCTTC. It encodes CASSVDRGYPYNEQFF.

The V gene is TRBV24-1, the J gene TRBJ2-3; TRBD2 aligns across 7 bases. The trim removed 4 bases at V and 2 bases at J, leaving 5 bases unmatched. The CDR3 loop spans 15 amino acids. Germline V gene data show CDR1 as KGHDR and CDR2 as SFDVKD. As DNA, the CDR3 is TGTGCCACCAGTGACAAGGGAGGGGCCACAGATACGCAGTATTTT. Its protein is CATSDKGGATDTQYF.

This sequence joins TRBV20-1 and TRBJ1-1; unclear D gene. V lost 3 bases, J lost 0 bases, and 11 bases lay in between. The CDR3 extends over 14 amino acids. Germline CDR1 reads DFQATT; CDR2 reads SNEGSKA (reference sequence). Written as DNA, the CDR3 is TGCAGTGCTAGTCAGGTGTTCATGAACACTGAAGCTTTCTTT. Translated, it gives CSASQVFMNTEAFF.

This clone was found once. The CDR3 nucleotides are TGTGCCAGCAGTTTTGGGACTAGCGGGTACGAGCAGTACTTC. It is translated as CASSFGTSGYEQYF. The V call is TRBV27, the J call TRBJ2-7; 12 nucleotides match TRBD2. The CDR3 loop spans 14 amino acids. Germline values: CDR1 MNHEY, CDR2 SMNVEV (reference sequence). V lost 3 bases and J lost 4; bases outside the gene matches: 1.

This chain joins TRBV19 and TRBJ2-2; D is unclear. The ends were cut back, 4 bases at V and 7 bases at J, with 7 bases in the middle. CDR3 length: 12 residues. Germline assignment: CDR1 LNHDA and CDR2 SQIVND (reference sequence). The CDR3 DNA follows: TGTGCCAGTAGTACGGGTATCGGGGAGCTGTTTTTT. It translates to CASSTGIGELFF.

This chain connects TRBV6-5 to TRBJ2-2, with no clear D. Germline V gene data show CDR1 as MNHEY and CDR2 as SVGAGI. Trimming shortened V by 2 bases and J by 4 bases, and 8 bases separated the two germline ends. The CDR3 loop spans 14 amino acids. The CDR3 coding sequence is TGTGCCAGCAGTTACGGGCAGACCACCGGGGAGCTGTTTTTT. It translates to CASSYGQTTGELFF.

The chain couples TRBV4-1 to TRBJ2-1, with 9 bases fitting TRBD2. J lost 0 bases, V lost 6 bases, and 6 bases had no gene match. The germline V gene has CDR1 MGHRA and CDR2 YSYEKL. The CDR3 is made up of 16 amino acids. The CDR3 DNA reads TGCGCCAGCAGTCGAGCGGGGGGCGACTCCTACAATGAGCAGTTCTTC. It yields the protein CASSRAGGDSYNEQFF.

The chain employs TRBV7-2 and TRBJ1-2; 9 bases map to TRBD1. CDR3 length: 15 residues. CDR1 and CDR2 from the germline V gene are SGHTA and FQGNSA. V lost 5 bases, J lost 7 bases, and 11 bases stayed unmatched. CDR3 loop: CASSPFGQGISGYTF. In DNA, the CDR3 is TGTGCCAGCAGCCCGTTCGGACAGGGGATTTCTGGCTACACCTTC.

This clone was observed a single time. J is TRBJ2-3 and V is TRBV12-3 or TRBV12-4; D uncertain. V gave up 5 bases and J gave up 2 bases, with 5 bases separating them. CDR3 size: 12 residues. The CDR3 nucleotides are TGTGCCAGCAGTATCGTCACAGATACGCAGTATTTT. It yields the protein CASSIVTDTQYF.

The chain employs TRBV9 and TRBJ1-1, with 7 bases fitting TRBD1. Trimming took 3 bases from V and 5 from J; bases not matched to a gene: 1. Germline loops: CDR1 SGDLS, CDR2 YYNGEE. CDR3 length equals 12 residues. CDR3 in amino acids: CASSAGGTEAFF. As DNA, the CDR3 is TGTGCCAGCAGCGCAGGGGGAACTGAAGCTTTCTTT.

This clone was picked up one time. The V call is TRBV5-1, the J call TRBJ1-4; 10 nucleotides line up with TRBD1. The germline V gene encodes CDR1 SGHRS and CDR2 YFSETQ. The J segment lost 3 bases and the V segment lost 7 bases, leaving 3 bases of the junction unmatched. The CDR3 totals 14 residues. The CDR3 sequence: CASRTGGSNEKLFF. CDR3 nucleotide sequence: TGCGCCAGCCGGACAGGGGGGTCTAATGAAAAACTGTTTTTT.

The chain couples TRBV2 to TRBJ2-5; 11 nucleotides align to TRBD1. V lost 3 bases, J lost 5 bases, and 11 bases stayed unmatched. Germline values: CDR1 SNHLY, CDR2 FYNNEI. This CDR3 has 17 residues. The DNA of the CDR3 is TGTGCCAGCAGTGAGAGGACAGGGGGCGCCCAGTTGGAGACCCAGTACTTC. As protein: CASSERTGGAQLETQYF.

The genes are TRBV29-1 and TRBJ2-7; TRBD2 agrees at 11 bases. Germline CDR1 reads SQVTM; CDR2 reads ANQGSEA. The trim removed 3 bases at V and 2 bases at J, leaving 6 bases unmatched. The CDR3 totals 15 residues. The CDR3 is CSVESLAGGAYEQYF. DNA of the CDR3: TGCAGCGTTGAGTCTCTAGCGGGGGGCGCCTACGAGCAGTACTTC.

The DNA of the CDR3 is TGTGCCAGCAGTGAGGCAGGTTCTACAGATACGCAGTATTTT. Translating it yields CASSEAGSTDTQYF. This chain joins TRBV6-4 and TRBJ2-3; no reliable D call. The V gene's germline CDR1 is MRHNA and CDR2 SNTAGT. The CDR3 runs 14 residues. Trimming removed 3 bases at V and 3 bases at J, with 10 bases between.

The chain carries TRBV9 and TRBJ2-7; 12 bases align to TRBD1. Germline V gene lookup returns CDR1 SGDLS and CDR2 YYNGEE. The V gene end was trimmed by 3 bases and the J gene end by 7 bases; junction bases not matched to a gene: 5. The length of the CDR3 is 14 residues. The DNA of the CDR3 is TGTGCCAGCAGCGCGGGACAGGGGGCGAGGGAGCAGTACTTC. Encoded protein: CASSAGQGAREQYF. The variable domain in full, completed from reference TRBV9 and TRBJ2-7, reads DSGVTQTPKHLITATGQRVTLRCSPRSGDLSVYWYQQSLDQGLQFLIQYYNGEERAKGNILERFSAQQFPDLHSELNLSSLELGDSALYFCASSAGQGAREQYFGPGTRLTVT.

CDR3 in amino acids: CASSPRATSGGTYEQFF. CDR3 sequence (DNA): TGCGCCAGCAGCCCGAGGGCAACTAGCGGGGGGACATATGAGCAGTTCTTC. The V call is TRBV5-1, the J call TRBJ2-1; 12 nucleotides align to TRBD2. J gave up 8 bases and V 4 bases, and 13 bases lay outside the gene matches. The length of the CDR3 is 17 residues. CDR1 and CDR2 from the germline V gene are SGHRS and YFSETQ.

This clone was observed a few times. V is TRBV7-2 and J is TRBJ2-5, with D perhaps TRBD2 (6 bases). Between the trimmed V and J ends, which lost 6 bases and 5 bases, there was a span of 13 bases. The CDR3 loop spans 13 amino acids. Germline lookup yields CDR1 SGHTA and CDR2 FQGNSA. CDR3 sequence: CASRSRGTETQYF. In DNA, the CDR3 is TGTGCCAGCAGGAGCCGGGGGACGGAGACCCAGTACTTC. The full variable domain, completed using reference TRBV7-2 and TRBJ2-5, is GAGVSQSPSNKVTEKGKDVELRCDPISGHTALYWYRQSLGQGLEFLIYFQGNSAPDKSGLPSDRFSAERTGGSVSTLTIQRTQQEDSAVYLCASRSRGTETQYFGPGTRLLVL.

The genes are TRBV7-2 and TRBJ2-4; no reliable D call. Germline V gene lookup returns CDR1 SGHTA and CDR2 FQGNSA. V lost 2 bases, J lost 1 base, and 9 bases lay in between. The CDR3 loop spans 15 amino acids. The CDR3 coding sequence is TGTGCCAGCAGCTTATTCGCGGAGGCCAAAAACATTCAGTACTTC. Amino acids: CASSLFAEAKNIQYF. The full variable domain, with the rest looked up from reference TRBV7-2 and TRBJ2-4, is GAGVSQSPSNKVTEKGKDVELRCDPISGHTALYWYRQSLGQGLEFLIYFQGNSAPDKSGLPSDRFSAERTGGSVSTLTIQRTQQEDSAVYLCASSLFAEAKNIQYFGAGTRLSVL.